The 21 T cell receptor beta chains listed next were all sequenced from one sample in a study of radiation and T cells in renal cell carcinoma. Time point described: blood 4 weeks post-SBRT, at nephrectomy. Noted treatment: 15 Gy SBRT to primary tumor, nephrectomy 4 weeks later. The protocol was immunoSEQ multiplex PCR, while the TCRdb copy is restricted to in-frame clones and leaves out a portion. The data contain about 76,000 clones, 80% to 90% of them singletons. The sequenced sample was blood, obtained from a patient whose treatment included radiotherapy and nephrectomy. These receptors all come from a woman between 65 and 79 years old with renal cell carcinoma.

CDR3 sequence (DNA): TGTGCCAGCGCCTACGAAAGGGCGGAAGATACGCAGTATTTT. It codes for CASAYERAEDTQYF. The chain couples TRBV27 to TRBJ2-3; D unresolved. V was shortened by 8 bases and J by 5 bases, with 17 bases between the two germline ends. The length of the CDR3 is 14 residues. Per the germline V gene, CDR1 is MNHEY and CDR2 is SMNVEV (reference sequence).

The chain joins TRBV7-9 to TRBJ2-7; D unclear. The CDR3 consists of 11 residues. Germline V gene lookup returns CDR1 SEHNR and CDR2 FQNEAQ (reference sequence). The ends were cut back, 2 bases at V and 5 bases at J, with 4 bases in the middle. The chain's CDR3 is CASSLSNEQYF. CDR3 nucleotide sequence: TGTGCCAGCAGCTTAAGCAACGAGCAGTACTTC.

The CDR3 reads CASSQGATGELFF. The CDR3 DNA reads TGTGCCAGTAGCCAGGGGGCAACCGGGGAGCTGTTTTTT. The chain couples TRBV19 to TRBJ2-2; 8 nucleotides line up with TRBD1. The germline CDR1 and CDR2 sequences are LNHDA and SQIVND (reference sequence). Germline trimming cut 6 bases from V and 5 bases from J; bases unmatched to any gene: 2. The CDR3 runs to 13 residues.

The J gene is TRBJ2-1, the V gene TRBV11-3; 10 nucleotides line up with TRBD2. Losses at the gene ends were 1 base for V and 0 bases for J; bases not matched to a gene: 6. The V gene's germline CDR1 is SGHNT and CDR2 YENEEA. The CDR3 spans 18 residues. For the CDR3, the DNA is TGTGCCAGCAGCTTAGTGCTAGCGGGGGCCAGCTCCTACAATGAGCAGTTCTTC. Translation gives CASSLVLAGASSYNEQFF.

The chain recombines TRBV28 with TRBJ2-7; 9 bases fit TRBD2. Germline loops: CDR1 MDHEN, CDR2 SYDVKM. The V and J ends lost 9 bases and 7 bases, in that order; junction bases with no gene match: 13. The CDR3 contains 14 residues. The CDR3 DNA reads as TGTGCCAGTATCCGGAGCGGGGGGTTTAGGGAGCAGTACTTC. This encodes CASIRSGGFREQYF.

The rearrangement links TRBV5-6 to TRBJ2-1, with 7 bases matching TRBD1. Trimming removed 2 bases from V and 4 bases from J; junction bases left unmatched: 15. The length of the CDR3 is 18 residues. The germline CDR1 and CDR2 sequences are SGHDT and YYEEEE. The CDR3 DNA reads as TGTGCCAGCAGCTTCGCCAGGACAGGACTGTTGACATACAATGAGCAGTTCTTC. Its translation is CASSFARTGLLTYNEQFF.

The V call is TRBV7-2, the J call TRBJ2-3; a possible D gene is TRBD2 (5 bases). The germline gives CDR1 SGHTA, CDR2 FQGNSA. The CDR3 contains 15 residues. V lost 3 bases to trimming and J lost 0 bases, with 10 bases between them. CDR3 nucleotide sequence: TGTGCCAGCAGCTTGGAGTGGAGGAGCACAGATACGCAGTATTTT. This translates into CASSLEWRSTDTQYF.

The chain links TRBV7-3 to TRBJ2-1; weak D call: TRBD2 (6 bases). The CDR3 sequence is 14 residues long. Trimming removed 5 bases at V and 4 bases at J, with 12 bases between. Germline V gene lookup returns CDR1 SGHTA and CDR2 FQGTGA. The CDR3 sequence: CASSPSGGYNEQFF. CDR3 coding DNA: TGTGCCAGCAGCCCCTCCGGGGGTTACAATGAGCAGTTCTTC.

The chain employs TRBV9 and TRBJ1-6; 8 positions match TRBD1. Germline V lookup: CDR1 SGDLS, CDR2 YYNGEE. J was trimmed by 11 bases and V by 2 bases; bases with no gene match: 6. The CDR3 length is 14 residues. The CDR3 loop reads CASSVTGGGAPLHF. CDR3 nucleotides: TGTGCCAGCAGCGTCACAGGGGGAGGGGCACCCCTCCACTTT.

The chain carries TRBV27 and TRBJ1-6; D is perhaps TRBD1 (5 bases). CDR3 size: 14 residues. The V end was cut by 6 bases, the J end by 6 bases, with 12 bases between. Germline CDR1 reads MNHEY; CDR2 reads SMNVEV (reference sequence). The CDR3 sequence: CASRRQFPNSPLHF. As DNA, the CDR3 is TGTGCCAGCAGGCGACAGTTTCCTAATTCACCCCTCCACTTT.

CDR3 sequence (DNA): TGTGCCAGTAGTCCTCGGCCTTACTACGAGCAGTACTTC. Translated, it gives CASSPRPYYEQYF. The chain carries TRBV19 and TRBJ2-7; no reliable D call. V lost 5 bases, J lost 3 bases, and 11 bases lay in between. The CDR3 length is 13 residues. Germline V CDR1 and CDR2: LNHDA, SQIVND (reference sequence).

This clone is a singleton in its sample. The chain's CDR3 is CSARGYEQYF. The CDR3 DNA reads as TGCAGTGCCAGGGGGTACGAGCAGTACTTC. This chain joins TRBV20-1 and TRBJ2-7; TRBD1 matches 7 bases. This CDR3 is built from 10 residues. Per germline, CDR1 DFQATT and CDR2 SNEGSKA (reference sequence). With V trimmed by 6 bases and J by 4 bases, 0 bases remained unmatched.

The chain joins TRBV7-8 to TRBJ2-5; D is perhaps TRBD1 or TRBD2 (5 bases each). Germline assignment: CDR1 SGHVS and CDR2 FQNEAQ. V was cut by 10 bases and J by 2 bases, with 14 bases left in between. CDR3 size: 13 residues. CDR3 residues: CATIGGEQETQYF. CDR3 coding DNA: TGTGCCACCATTGGGGGAGAACAAGAGACCCAGTACTTC.

The chain recombines TRBV6-5 with TRBJ1-1, with D uncertain. The CDR3 loop spans 15 amino acids. From germline, CDR1 is MNHEY and CDR2 SVGAGI. Trimming stripped 5 bases from V and 5 bases from J, with 18 bases between. CDR3 region: CASSKRRIGSTEAFF. The DNA of the CDR3 is TGTGCCAGCAGTAAGCGACGCATCGGGAGTACTGAAGCTTTCTTT.

The chain is built from TRBV9 and TRBJ1-1; no definite D call. Deletions cut 2 bases from V and 1 base from J, with 12 bases between. The CDR3 extends over 15 amino acids. Germline lookup yields CDR1 SGDLS and CDR2 YYNGEE. DNA of the CDR3: TGTGCCAGCAGCGTGAGGGAGTCCTCGAACACTGAAGCTTTCTTT. Its translation is CASSVRESSNTEAFF.

The chain employs TRBV7-2 and TRBJ1-6, with D hard to call. The CDR3 consists of 15 residues. V was cut by 5 bases and J by 0 bases, with 8 bases left in between. The germline V gene has CDR1 SGHTA and CDR2 FQGNSA. The CDR3 reads CASSLKGSYNSPLHF. The CDR3 DNA reads as TGTGCCAGCAGCCTAAAAGGCTCCTATAATTCACCCCTCCACTTT.

V usage is TRBV6-1 and J usage is TRBJ2-1, with 7 bases lining up with TRBD2. The CDR3 loop spans 14 amino acids. Unmatched junction bases numbered 3, after V lost 4 bases and J lost 3 bases. CDR1 and CDR2 (germline): MNHNS, SASEGT. CDR3 residues: CASSGGTIYNEQFF. The CDR3 DNA sequence: TGTGCCAGCAGTGGCGGGACTATCTACAATGAGCAGTTCTTC.

The chain employs TRBV30 and TRBJ1-6; TRBD1 is a possible D gene (5 bases). The CDR3 is 12 amino acids. V lost 5 bases to trimming and J lost 7 bases, with 9 bases between them. Germline V gene data show CDR1 as GTSNPN and CDR2 as SVGIG (reference sequence). CDR3 DNA: TGTGCCTGGGCAGGGCGGAATTCACCCCTCCACTTT. Translated, it gives CAWAGRNSPLHF.

This chain connects TRBV6-1 to TRBJ1-1; 7 bases agree with TRBD1. There are 14 residues in the CDR3. The germline CDR1 and CDR2 sequences are MNHNS and SASEGT. The V and J ends lost 7 bases and 3 bases, in that order; junction bases with no gene match: 8. This CDR3 reads CASKRTGLDTEAFF. The CDR3 DNA follows: TGTGCCAGCAAGAGGACAGGATTAGACACTGAAGCTTTCTTT.

This clone occurred once. The chain combines TRBV19 with TRBJ2-6; D remains ambiguous. The V and J ends lost 8 bases and 0 bases respectively, with 8 bases between them. The CDR3 runs 14 residues. Germline V lookup: CDR1 LNHDA, CDR2 SQIVND (reference sequence). CDR3 nucleotide sequence: TGTGCCAGTGCAGTACGCTCTGGGGCCAACGTCCTGACTTTC. Translated: CASAVRSGANVLTF.

This clone was counted once. The chain couples TRBV7-2 to TRBJ2-7; 11 bases match TRBD1. The CDR3 is 18 residues long. After removal of 0 bases from V and 4 bases from J, the junction contained 11 bases not matched to a gene. Per germline, CDR1 SGHTA and CDR2 FQGNSA. CDR3 loop: CASSLALIRDRGGYEQYF. CDR3 nucleotide sequence: TGTGCCAGCAGCTTAGCGCTAATACGGGACAGGGGGGGTTACGAGCAGTACTTC. Complete variable domain (other parts from reference TRBV7-2 and TRBJ2-7): GAGVSQSPSNKVTEKGKDVELRCDPISGHTALYWYRQSLGQGLEFLIYFQGNSAPDKSGLPSDRFSAERTGGSVSTLTIQRTQQEDSAVYLCASSLALIRDRGGYEQYFGPGTRLTVT.